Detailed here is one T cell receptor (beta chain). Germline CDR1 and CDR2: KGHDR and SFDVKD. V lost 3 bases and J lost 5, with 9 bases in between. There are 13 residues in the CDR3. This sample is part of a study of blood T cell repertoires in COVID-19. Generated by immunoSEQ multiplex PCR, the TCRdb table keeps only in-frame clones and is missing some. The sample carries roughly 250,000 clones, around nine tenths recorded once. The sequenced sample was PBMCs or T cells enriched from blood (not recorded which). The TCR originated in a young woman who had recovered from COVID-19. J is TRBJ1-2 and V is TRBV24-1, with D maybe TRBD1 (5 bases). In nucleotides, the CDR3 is TGTGCCACCAGTGATCTAACAGGATATGGCTACACCTTC. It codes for CATSDLTGYGYTF.